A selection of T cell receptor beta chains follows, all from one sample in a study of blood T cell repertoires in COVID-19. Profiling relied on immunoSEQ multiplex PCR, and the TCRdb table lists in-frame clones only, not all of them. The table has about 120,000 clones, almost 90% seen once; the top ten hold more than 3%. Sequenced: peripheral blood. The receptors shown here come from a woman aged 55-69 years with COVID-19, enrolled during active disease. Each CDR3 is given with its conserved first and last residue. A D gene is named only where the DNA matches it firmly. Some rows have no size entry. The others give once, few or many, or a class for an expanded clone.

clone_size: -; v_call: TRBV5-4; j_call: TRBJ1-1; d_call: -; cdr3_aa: CASSETGLSDTEAFF; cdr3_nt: TGTGCCAGCAGCGAGACAGGTCTCTCGGACACTGAAGCTTTCTTT
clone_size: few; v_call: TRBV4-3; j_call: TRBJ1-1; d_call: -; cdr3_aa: CASSQDWGQNTEAFF; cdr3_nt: TGCGCCAGCAGCCAAGATTGGGGACAGAACACTGAAGCTTTCTTT
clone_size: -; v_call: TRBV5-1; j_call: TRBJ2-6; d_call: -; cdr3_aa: CASSFTGLREANVLTF; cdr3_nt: TGCGCCAGCAGCTTCACAGGGTTACGCGAGGCCAACGTCCTGACTTTC
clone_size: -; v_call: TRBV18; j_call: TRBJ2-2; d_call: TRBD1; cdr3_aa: CASSPPGQGYTGELFF; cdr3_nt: TGTGCCAGCTCACCCCCGGGACAGGGGTACACCGGGGAGCTGTTTTTT
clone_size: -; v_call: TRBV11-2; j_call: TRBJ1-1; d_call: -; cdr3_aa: CASSLGGNTEAFF; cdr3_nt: TGTGCCAGCAGCTTAGGAGGAAACACTGAAGCTTTCTTT
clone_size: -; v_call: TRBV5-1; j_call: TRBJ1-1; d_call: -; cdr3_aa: CASSRDSNTEAFF; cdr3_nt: TGCGCCAGCAGCCGGGACTCGAACACTGAAGCTTTCTTT
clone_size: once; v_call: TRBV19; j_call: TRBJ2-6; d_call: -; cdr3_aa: CATTPGVTGANVLTF; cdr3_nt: TGTGCCACCACGCCAGGGGTAACCGGGGCCAACGTCCTGACTTTC
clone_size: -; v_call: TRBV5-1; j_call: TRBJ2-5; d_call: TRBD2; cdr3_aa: CASSPGGVEQETQYF; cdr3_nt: TGCGCCAGCAGCCCGGGAGGGGTGGAGCAAGAGACCCAGTACTTC
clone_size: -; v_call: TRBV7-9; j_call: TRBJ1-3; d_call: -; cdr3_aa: CASSPMTAPGNTIYF; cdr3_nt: TGTGCCAGCAGCCCAATGACAGCTCCTGGAAACACCATATATTTT
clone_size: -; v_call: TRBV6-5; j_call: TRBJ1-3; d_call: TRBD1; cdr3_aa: CASQSTGNGNTIYF; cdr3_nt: TGTGCCAGCCAGTCGACAGGGAACGGAAACACCATATATTTT
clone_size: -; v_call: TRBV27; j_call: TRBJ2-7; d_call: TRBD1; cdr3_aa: CASGRDRDEQYF; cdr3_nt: TGTGCCAGCGGCCGGGACAGGGACGAGCAGTACTTC
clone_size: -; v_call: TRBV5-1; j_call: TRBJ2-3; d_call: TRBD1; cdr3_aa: CASSGQGTDTQYF; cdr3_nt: TGCGCCAGCAGTGGACAGGGAACAGATACGCAGTATTTT
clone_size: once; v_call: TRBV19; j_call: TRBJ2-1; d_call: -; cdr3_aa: CASSISGVSYNEQFF; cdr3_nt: TGTGCCAGTAGTATCTCGGGTGTATCCTACAATGAGCAGTTCTTC
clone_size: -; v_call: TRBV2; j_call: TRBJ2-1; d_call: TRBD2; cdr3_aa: CASSPIAGGSEQFF; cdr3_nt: TGTGCCAGCAGCCCTATTGCGGGGGGGAGTGAGCAGTTCTTC
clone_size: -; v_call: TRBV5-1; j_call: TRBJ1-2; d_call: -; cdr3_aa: CASSLLTADYGYTF; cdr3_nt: TGCGCCAGCAGCTTGTTGACAGCTGACTATGGCTACACCTTC
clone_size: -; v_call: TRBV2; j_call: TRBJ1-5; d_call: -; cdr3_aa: CASSIRGYEAPQHF; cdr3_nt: TGTGCCAGCAGCATAAGGGGGTACGAAGCGCCCCAGCATTTT
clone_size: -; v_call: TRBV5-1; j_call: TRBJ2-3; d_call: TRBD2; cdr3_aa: CASSLAGTSPDTQYF; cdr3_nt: TGCGCCAGCAGCTTGGCCGGGACTAGCCCGGATACGCAGTATTTT
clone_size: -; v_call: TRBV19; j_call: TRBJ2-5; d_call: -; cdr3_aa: CASSILAYRGQETQYF; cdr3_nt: TGTGCCAGTAGTATCCTGGCGTATCGGGGTCAAGAGACCCAGTACTTC
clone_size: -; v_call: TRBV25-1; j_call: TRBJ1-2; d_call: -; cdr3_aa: CASTGNYGYTF; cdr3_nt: TGTGCCAGCACAGGGAACTATGGCTACACCTTC
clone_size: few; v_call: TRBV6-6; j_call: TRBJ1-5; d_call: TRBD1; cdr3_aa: CASVIQGARQPQHF; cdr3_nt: TGTGCCAGCGTCATACAGGGGGCGAGGCAGCCCCAGCATTTT
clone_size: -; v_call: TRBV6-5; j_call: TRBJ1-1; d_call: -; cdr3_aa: CASRRGRDTEAFF; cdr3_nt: TGTGCCAGCAGACGGGGGAGAGACACTGAAGCTTTCTTT
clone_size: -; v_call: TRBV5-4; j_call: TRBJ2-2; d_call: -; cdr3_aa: CASSQGGANTGELFF; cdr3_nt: TGTGCCAGCAGCCAAGGTGGAGCGAACACCGGGGAGCTGTTTTTT
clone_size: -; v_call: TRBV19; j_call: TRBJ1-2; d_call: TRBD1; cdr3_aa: CASREGQGGFSGYTF; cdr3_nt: TGTGCCAGTCGAGAGGGACAGGGGGGATTTTCTGGCTACACCTTC
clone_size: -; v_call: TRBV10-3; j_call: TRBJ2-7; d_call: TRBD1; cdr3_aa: CAIAGTGGRASYEQYF; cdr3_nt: TGTGCCATCGCCGGGACAGGGGGTCGAGCGTCCTACGAGCAGTACTTC
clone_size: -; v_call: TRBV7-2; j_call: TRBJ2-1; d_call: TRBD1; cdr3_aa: CASSPRTGFGEQFF; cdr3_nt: TGTGCCAGCAGCCCTAGGACAGGGTTTGGTGAGCAGTTCTTC
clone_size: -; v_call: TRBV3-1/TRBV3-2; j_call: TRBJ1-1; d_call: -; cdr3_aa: CASSQRGGTEAFF; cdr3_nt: TGTGCCAGCAGCCAGCGGGGGGGTACTGAAGCTTTCTTT
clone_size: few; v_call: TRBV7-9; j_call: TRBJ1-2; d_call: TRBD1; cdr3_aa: CASSFYSSGTGYYGYTF; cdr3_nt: TGTGCCAGCAGCTTTTACTCCTCCGGGACAGGGTATTATGGCTACACCTTC
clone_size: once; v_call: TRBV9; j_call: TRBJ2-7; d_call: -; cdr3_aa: CASSVEDWEGDEQYF; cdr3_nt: TGTGCCAGCAGCGTAGAGGATTGGGAGGGGGACGAGCAGTACTTC
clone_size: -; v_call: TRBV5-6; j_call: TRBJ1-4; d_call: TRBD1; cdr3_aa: CASSLAAGQVSGKLFF; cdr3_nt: TGTGCCAGCAGCTTGGCCGCTGGACAGGTCTCCGGAAAACTGTTTTTT
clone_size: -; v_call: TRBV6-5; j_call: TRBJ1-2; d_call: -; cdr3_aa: CATLRPGASGYTF; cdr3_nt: TGTGCCACCTTACGCCCAGGGGCCTCTGGCTACACCTTC
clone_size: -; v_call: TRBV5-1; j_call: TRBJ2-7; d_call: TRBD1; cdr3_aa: CASKALGQGAYEQYF; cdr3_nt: TGCGCCAGCAAGGCGCTCGGACAGGGGGCCTACGAGCAGTACTTC
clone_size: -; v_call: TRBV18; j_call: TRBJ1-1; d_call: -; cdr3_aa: CASSPTTGNTEAFF; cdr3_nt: TGTGCCAGCTCACCTACGACAGGGAACACTGAAGCTTTCTTT
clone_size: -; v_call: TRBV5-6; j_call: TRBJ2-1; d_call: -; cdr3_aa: CASSLEGAGGSYNEQFF; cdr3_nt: TGTGCCAGCAGCTTGGAGGGTGCCGGGGGCTCCTACAATGAGCAGTTCTTC
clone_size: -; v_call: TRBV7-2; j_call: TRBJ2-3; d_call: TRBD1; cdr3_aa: CASRDRDRAGDTQYF; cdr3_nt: TGTGCCAGCAGGGATCGGGACAGGGCAGGGGATACGCAGTATTTT
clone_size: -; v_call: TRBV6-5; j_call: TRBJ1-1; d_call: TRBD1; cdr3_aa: CASSLGTGGAEAFF; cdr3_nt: TGTGCCAGCAGTTTGGGGACAGGGGGCGCTGAAGCTTTCTTT
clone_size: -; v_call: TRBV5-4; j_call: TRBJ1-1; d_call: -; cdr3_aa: CASSLAAGKGNTEAFF; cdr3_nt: TGTGCCAGCAGCTTGGCCGCAGGGAAGGGGAACACTGAAGCTTTCTTT
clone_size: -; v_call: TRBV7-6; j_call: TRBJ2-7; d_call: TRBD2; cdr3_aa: CASSSYPSGGAYEQYF; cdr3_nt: TGTGCCAGCAGCTCCTATCCTAGCGGGGGGGCCTACGAGCAGTACTTC
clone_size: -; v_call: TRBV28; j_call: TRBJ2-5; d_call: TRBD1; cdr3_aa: CASSFGGQARKTQYF; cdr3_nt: TGTGCCAGCAGTTTCGGGGGACAGGCTAGAAAGACCCAGTACTTC
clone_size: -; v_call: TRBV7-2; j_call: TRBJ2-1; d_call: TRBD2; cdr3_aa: CASSFQRLAGGRSNEQFF; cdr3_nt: TGTGCCAGCAGCTTTCAACGACTAGCGGGGGGGCGGTCCAATGAGCAGTTCTTC
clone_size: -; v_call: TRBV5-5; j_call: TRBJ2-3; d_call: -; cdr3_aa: CASSGPLGLSTDTQYF; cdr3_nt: TGTGCCAGCAGCGGTCCCCTGGGACTCAGCACAGATACGCAGTATTTT
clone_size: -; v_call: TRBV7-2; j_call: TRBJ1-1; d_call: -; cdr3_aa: CASSPLVRVTEAFF; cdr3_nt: TGTGCCAGCAGCCCCCTGGTCAGGGTGACTGAAGCTTTCTTT
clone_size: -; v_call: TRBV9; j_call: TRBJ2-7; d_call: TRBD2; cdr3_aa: CASSARAGAYEQYF; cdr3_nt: TGTGCCAGCAGCGCCAGGGCGGGGGCCTACGAGCAGTACTTC
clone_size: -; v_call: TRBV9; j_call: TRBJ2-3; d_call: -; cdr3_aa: CASSSDRADTQYF; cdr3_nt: TGTGCCAGCAGCTCCGACAGAGCAGATACGCAGTATTTT
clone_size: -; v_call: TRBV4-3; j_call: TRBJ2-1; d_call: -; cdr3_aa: CASSQDGLRPFF; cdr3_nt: TGCGCCAGCAGCCAAGATGGGCTACGGCCGTTCTTC
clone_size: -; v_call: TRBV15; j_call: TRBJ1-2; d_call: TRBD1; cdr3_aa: CATSRGAGGRSGVGYTF; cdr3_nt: TGTGCCACCAGCAGAGGAGCAGGGGGCAGAAGTGGAGTTGGCTACACCTTC
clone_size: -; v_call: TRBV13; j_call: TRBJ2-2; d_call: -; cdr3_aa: CASSLDRGANTGELFF; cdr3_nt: TGTGCCAGCAGCTTAGATCGGGGGGCTAACACCGGGGAGCTGTTTTTT
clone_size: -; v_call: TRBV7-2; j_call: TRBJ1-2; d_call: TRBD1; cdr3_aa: CASSLRDPGQGYGYTF; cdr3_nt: TGTGCCAGCAGCTTGCGCGACCCGGGACAGGGGTATGGCTACACCTTC
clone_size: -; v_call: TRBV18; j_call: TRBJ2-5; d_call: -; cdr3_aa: CASSPKAQLYF; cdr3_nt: TGTGCCAGCTCACCGAAGGCCCAACTATACTTC
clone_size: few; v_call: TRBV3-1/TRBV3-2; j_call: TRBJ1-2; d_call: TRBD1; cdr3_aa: CASSPRGTGLGDGYTF; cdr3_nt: TGTGCCAGCAGCCCGAGGGGGACAGGACTTGGGGATGGCTACACCTTC
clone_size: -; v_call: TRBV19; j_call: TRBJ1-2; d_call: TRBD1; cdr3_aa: CASSTYSPVGQGAPFYGYTF; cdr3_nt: TGTGCCAGTAGTACGTATTCTCCGGTGGGACAGGGGGCACCCTTCTATGGCTACACCTTC
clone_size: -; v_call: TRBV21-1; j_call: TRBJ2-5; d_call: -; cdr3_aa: CASSKSSCYLQETQYF; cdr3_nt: TGTGCCAGCAGCAAAAGCTCCTGTTACCTGCAAGAGACCCAGTACTTC
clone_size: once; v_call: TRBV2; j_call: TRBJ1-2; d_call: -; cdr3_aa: CASRTTGNYGYTF; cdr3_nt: TGTGCCAGCAGGACGACAGGAAACTATGGCTACACCTTC
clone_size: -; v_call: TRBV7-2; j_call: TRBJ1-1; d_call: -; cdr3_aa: CASSRMNPPGAFF; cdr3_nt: TGTGCCAGCAGCCGTATGAACCCCCCCGGGGCTTTCTTT
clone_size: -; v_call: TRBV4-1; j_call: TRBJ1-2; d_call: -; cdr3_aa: CASSQDSPGDRGYTF; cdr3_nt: TGCGCCAGCAGCCAAGATAGTCCCGGGGATCGTGGCTACACCTTC
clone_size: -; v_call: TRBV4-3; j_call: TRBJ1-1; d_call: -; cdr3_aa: CASRTQATGGTEAFF; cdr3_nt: TGCGCCAGCAGAACACAGGCAACGGGGGGCACTGAAGCTTTCTTT